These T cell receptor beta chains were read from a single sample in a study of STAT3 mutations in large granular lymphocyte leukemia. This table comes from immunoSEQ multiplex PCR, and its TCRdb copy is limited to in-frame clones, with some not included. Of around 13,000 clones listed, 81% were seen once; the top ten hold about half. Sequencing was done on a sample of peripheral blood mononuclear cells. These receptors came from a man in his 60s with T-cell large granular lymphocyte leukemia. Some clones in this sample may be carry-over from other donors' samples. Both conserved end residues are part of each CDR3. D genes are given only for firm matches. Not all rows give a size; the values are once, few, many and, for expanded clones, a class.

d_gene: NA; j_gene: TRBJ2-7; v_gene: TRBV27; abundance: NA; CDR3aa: CASSWSGEQYF; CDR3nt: TGTGCCAGCAGTTGGAGCGGGGAGCAGTACTTC
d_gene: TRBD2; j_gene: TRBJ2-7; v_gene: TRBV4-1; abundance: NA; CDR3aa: CASSQPTSGRYEQYF; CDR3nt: TGCGCCAGCAGCCAACCGACTAGCGGGAGATACGAGCAGTACTTC
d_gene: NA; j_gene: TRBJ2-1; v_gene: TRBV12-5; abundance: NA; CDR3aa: CASGFSNGQFF; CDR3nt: TGTGCTAGTGGTTTCTCCAATGGGCAGTTCTTC
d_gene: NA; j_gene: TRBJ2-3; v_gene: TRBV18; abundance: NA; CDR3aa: CASSPLAPGLDTQYF; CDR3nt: TGTGCCAGCTCACCACTAGCGCCCGGGCTAGATACGCAGTATTTT
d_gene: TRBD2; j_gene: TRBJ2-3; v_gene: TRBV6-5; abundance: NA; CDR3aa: CASSSSGGTDTQYF; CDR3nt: TGTGCCAGCAGTTCTAGCGGGGGCACAGATACGCAGTATTTT
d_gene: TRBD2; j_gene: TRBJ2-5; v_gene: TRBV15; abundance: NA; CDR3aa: CATSRDGIAGGPLQETQYF; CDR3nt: TGTGCCACCAGCAGAGATGGGATAGCGGGAGGGCCTCTCCAAGAGACCCAGTACTTC
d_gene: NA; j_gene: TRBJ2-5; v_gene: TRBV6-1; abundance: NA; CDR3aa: CASSEKPSEGETQYF; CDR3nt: TGTGCCAGCAGTGAAAAGCCTAGCGAGGGGGAGACCCAGTACTTC
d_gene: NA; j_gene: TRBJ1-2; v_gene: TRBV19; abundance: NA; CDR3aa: CASSIVLGDYGYTF; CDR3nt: TGTGCCAGTAGTATAGTTCTAGGGGACTATGGCTACACCTTC
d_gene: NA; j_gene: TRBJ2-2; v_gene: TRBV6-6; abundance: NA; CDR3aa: CASSSQGRGTGELFF; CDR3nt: TGTGCCAGCAGTTCCCAGGGGCGCGGCACCGGGGAGCTGTTTTTT
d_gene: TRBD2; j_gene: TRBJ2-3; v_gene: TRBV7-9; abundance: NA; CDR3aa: CASSLAAGGPGDTQYF; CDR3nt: TGTGCCAGCAGCTTAGCGGCGGGAGGGCCGGGAGATACGCAGTATTTT
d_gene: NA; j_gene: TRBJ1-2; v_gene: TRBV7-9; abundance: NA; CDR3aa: CASSPLTGAGLAQGYTF; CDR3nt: TGTGCCAGCAGCCCACTAACGGGGGCAGGGTTGGCTCAGGGCTACACCTTC
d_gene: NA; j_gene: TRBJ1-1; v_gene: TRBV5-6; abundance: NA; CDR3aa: CASSGKSRGITEAFF; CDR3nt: TGTGCCAGCAGTGGCAAGTCGCGGGGGATCACTGAAGCTTTCTTT
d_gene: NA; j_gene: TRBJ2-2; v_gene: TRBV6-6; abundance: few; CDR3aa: CASSYTGLDPGELFF; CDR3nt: TGTGCCAGCAGTTACACGGGATTAGATCCCGGGGAGCTGTTTTTT
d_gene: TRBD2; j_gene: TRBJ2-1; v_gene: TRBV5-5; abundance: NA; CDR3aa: CASSLAIAGGPEQFF; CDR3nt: TGTGCCAGCAGCTTGGCAATAGCGGGAGGCCCTGAGCAGTTCTTC
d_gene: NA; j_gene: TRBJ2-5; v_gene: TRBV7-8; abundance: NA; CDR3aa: CASGRSIPGETQYF; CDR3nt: TGTGCCAGCGGAAGGAGTATCCCGGGGGAGACCCAGTACTTC
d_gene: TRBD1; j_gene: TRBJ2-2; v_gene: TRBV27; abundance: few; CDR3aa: CASSTGQGGSGELFF; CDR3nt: TGTGCCAGCAGTACGGGACAGGGGGGGAGCGGGGAGCTGTTTTTT
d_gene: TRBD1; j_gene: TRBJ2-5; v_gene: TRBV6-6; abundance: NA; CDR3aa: CASSYSATGETQYF; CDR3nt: TGTGCCAGCAGTTACTCCGCGACAGGGGAGACCCAGTACTTC
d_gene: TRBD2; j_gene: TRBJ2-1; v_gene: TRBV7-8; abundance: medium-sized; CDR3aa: CASSLASPGGSSGEQFF; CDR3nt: TGTGCCAGCAGCTTAGCTAGCCCAGGCGGGAGTTCCGGTGAGCAGTTCTTC
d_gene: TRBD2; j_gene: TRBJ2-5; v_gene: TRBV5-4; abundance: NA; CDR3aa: CASSSFSGRETQYF; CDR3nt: TGTGCCAGCAGCTCCTTCAGCGGGAGAGAGACCCAGTACTTC
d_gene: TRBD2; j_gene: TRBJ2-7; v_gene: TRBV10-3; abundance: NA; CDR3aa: CASRTSGTSYEQYF; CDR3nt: TGTGCCTCAAGGACTAGCGGGACCTCCTACGAGCAGTACTTC
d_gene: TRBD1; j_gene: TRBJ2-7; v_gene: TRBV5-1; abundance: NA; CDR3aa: CASSLSGQGLHEQYF; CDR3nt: TGCGCCAGCAGCTTGTCCGGACAGGGGCTCCACGAGCAGTACTTC
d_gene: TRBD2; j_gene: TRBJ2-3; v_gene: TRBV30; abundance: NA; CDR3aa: CAWSDLAGVSDTQYF; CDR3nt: TGTGCCTGGAGTGATCTAGCGGGAGTGTCAGATACGCAGTATTTT
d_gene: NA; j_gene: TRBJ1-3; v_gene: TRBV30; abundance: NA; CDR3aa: CAWRSSGNTIYF; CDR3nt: TGTGCCTGGAGGAGCTCTGGAAACACCATATATTTT
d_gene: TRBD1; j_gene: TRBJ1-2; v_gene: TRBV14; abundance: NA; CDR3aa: CASSQDQGANYGYTF; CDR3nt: TGTGCCAGCAGCCAAGATCAGGGGGCTAACTATGGCTACACCTTC
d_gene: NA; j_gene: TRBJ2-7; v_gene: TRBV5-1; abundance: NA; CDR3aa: CASSSLASYEQYF; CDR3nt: TGCGCCAGCAGCTCCCTGGCCTCCTACGAGCAGTACTTC
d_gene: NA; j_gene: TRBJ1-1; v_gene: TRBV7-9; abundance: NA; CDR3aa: CASRTHLLGTEAFF; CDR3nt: TGTGCCAGCCGAACCCACCTGCTCGGGACTGAAGCTTTCTTT